Listed here are 24 T cell receptor beta chains from one sample, sequenced in a study of cytomegalovirus exposure and HLA in healthy donors. The PCR ran on 60 Vbeta and 13 Jbeta primers. The assay was immunoSEQ multiplex PCR, and TCRdb's table has in-frame clones only and misses some. This sample has some 130,000 clones, with 70% to 75% found just once. Sample: PBMCs. All receptors derive from a male donor in good health and CMV-seronegative.

The rearrangement uses TRBV5-4 and TRBJ2-5, with D perhaps matching TRBD2 (5 bases). This CDR3 is 15 amino acids long. The V gene's germline CDR1 is SGHNT and CDR2 YYREEE (reference sequence). Between the trimmed V and J ends, which lost 0 bases and 1 base, there was a span of 10 bases. The CDR3 spells CASSLAKRSQETQYF. CDR3 bases: TGTGCCAGCAGCTTGGCAAAGCGGTCCCAAGAGACCCAGTACTTC.

The chain carries TRBV28 and TRBJ1-3, with D uncertain. Per the germline V gene, CDR1 is MDHEN and CDR2 is SYDVKM. V lost 2 bases and J 1 base, leaving 12 bases between the germline ends. The CDR3 covers 16 residues. CDR3 amino acids: CASSLAGRKSGNTIYF. In DNA, the CDR3 is TGTGCCAGCAGTTTAGCAGGAAGAAAATCTGGAAACACCATATATTTT.

The chain uses TRBV7-9 and TRBJ2-7, with TRBD1 identical over 7 bases. The CDR3 has 12 amino acids. Trimming removed 5 bases from V and 4 bases from J; junction bases left unmatched: 2. The V gene's germline CDR1 is SEHNR and CDR2 FQNEAQ (reference sequence). The CDR3 loop reads CASSATGYEQYF. CDR3 coding DNA: TGTGCCAGCAGCGCGACAGGGTACGAGCAGTACTTC.

Turning to this clone: The germline gene is not matched at one end of the junction; a read error may be the cause. V and J are TRBV7-7 and TRBJ2-1; perhaps TRBD2 as D (6 bases). The germline V gene has CDR1 SSHAT and CDR2 FNYEAQ (reference sequence). The CDR3 sequence is 15 residues long. The CDR3 sequence: CASSFGAGSYNEQFF. The CDR3 DNA sequence: TGTGCTAGCAGCTTCGGTGCGGGATCGTACAATGAGCAGTTCTTC. Using reference TRBV7-7 and TRBJ2-1 for the parts outside the CDR3, the full variable domain is GAGVSQSPRYKVTKRGQDVTLRCDPISSHATLYWYQQALGQGPEFLTYFNYEAQPDKSGLPSDRFSAERPEGSISTLTIQRTEQRDSAMYRCASSFGAGSYNEQFFGPGTRLTVL.

This sequence joins TRBV2 and TRBJ1-1, with a tentative D call TRBD1 (5 bases). The CDR3 is 16 amino acids. Trimming cost V 7 bases and J 2 bases, with 20 bases left between them. Per germline, CDR1 SNHLY and CDR2 FYNNEI. The CDR3, as DNA: TGTGCCAGCACACCGAACAGGAATCGTCGTAACACTGAAGCTTTCTTT. Translating it yields CASTPNRNRRNTEAFF.

The chain carries TRBV29-1 and TRBJ2-2; D remains unclear. Trimming cost V 7 bases and J 7 bases, with 10 bases left between them. This CDR3 is built from 11 residues. The germline CDR1 and CDR2 sequences are SQVTM and ANQGSEA. The chain's CDR3 is CSAGGSGELFF. In DNA form, the CDR3 reads TGCAGCGCCGGCGGTAGCGGGGAGCTGTTTTTT.

Note on this clone: A read error may account for a junction end that differs from germline. Distinct nucleotide sequences in the sample also encode this CDR3. The chain uses TRBV7-9 and TRBJ2-7; TRBD2 is a possible D gene (5 bases). The CDR3 is made up of 12 amino acids. Germline V CDR1 and CDR2: SEHNR, FQNEAQ (reference sequence). The CDR3 DNA follows: TGTTCCAGCAGCTTCGGGGATTACGAGCAGTACTTC. Amino acid sequence: CSSSFGDYEQYF.

DNA of the CDR3: TGTGCCAGCAGCTTAGAGCTAGCGGGAGGGAACAATGAGCAGTTCTTC. Protein sequence: CASSLELAGGNNEQFF. V is TRBV7-6 and J is TRBJ2-1; 12 positions match TRBD2. This CDR3 has 16 amino acids. The V gene end was trimmed by 1 base and the J gene end by 5 bases; junction bases not matched to a gene: 3. Per the germline V gene, CDR1 is SGHVS and CDR2 is FNYEAQ.

V usage is TRBV30 and J usage is TRBJ1-1; D possibly corresponds to TRBD1 (5 bases). The germline V gene encodes CDR1 GTSNPN and CDR2 SVGIG (reference sequence). Deletions cut 2 bases from V and 3 bases from J, with 10 bases between. This CDR3 comprises 13 residues. In DNA, the CDR3 is TGTGCCTGGAGTCCACAGGTTCACACTGAAGCTTTCTTT. Its protein product is CAWSPQVHTEAFF.

This clone was recorded only once. The rearrangement joins TRBV6-5 to TRBJ1-1, with D possibly TRBD1 on 5 matching bases. The germline V gene has CDR1 MNHEY and CDR2 SVGAGI. V lost 4 bases, J lost 3 bases, and 9 bases lay in between. The CDR3 extends over 13 amino acids. This CDR3 reads CASSLGTHTEAFF. Here the CDR3 DNA reads TGTGCCAGCAGTTTGGGGACTCACACTGAAGCTTTCTTT.

The genes are TRBV7-8 and TRBJ1-6; D is undetermined. V lost 1 base and J 15 bases, leaving 7 bases between the germline ends. In germline, CDR1 is SGHVS, CDR2 FQNEAQ. This CDR3 has 11 amino acids. This CDR3 is CASSLGGHLHF. CDR3 nucleotides: TGTGCCAGCAGCTTAGGAGGTCACCTCCACTTT.

This chain joins TRBV28 and TRBJ2-7, with 7 bases lining up with TRBD2. The CDR3 has 15 amino acids. Germline lookup yields CDR1 MDHEN and CDR2 SYDVKM. V shed 4 bases, J shed 2 bases, and the junction held 8 bases outside the gene matches. CDR3 sequence reads: CASSSPGLVPYEQYF. In DNA form, the CDR3 reads TGTGCCAGCAGTTCCCCCGGACTAGTTCCCTACGAGCAGTACTTC. Together with reference TRBV28 and TRBJ2-7, the CDR3 gives the full variable domain: DVKVTQSSRYLVKRTGEKVFLECVQDMDHENMFWYRQDPGLGLRLIYFSYDVKMKEKGDIPEGYSVSREKKERFSLILESASTNQTSMYLCASSSPGLVPYEQYFGPGTRLTVT.

The table lists this clone with a few counts. This sequence joins TRBV6-1 and TRBJ1-2, with D possibly TRBD1 on 6 matching bases. The germline V and J ends were trimmed by 7 bases and 3 bases, with 18 bases remaining between them. The germline CDR1 and CDR2 sequences are MNHNS and SASEGT. The CDR3 runs to 15 residues. CDR3 in amino acids: CASTLLEGDHYGYTF. The CDR3 DNA sequence: TGTGCCAGCACCCTTCTTGAGGGGGATCACTATGGCTACACCTTC.

Only a few counts were recorded for this clone. The J gene is TRBJ1-2, the V gene TRBV6-6; 7 nucleotides match TRBD1. V was clipped by 0 bases and J by 6 bases; unmatched bases: 7. The CDR3 runs to 15 residues. CDR1 is MNHNY and CDR2 is SVGAGI in the germline V gene (reference sequence). The CDR3 DNA follows: TGTGCCAGCAGTTACTCAGGGGGCCCAATCGATGGCTACACCTTC. As protein: CASSYSGGPIDGYTF.

The rearrangement uses TRBV11-2 and TRBJ1-2; TRBD1 is a possible D gene (5 bases). Germline-derived CDR1 and CDR2 are SGHAT and FQNNGV. The V and J ends lost 1 base and 8 bases respectively, with 11 bases between them. There are 13 residues in the CDR3. Written as DNA, the CDR3 is TGTGCCAGCAGCTTAGGCGAGTGGACAGGCTACACCTTC. Protein product: CASSLGEWTGYTF.

This clone has just one count. The chain has TRBV28 and TRBJ1-2; D remains unclear. The germline V gene encodes CDR1 MDHEN and CDR2 SYDVKM. This CDR3 is built from 15 residues. The V gene lost 1 base and the J gene lost 7 bases, with 16 bases spanning the gap. The CDR3 sequence: CASSLFQPGLSGYTF. CDR3 DNA sequence: TGTGCCAGCAGTTTATTCCAACCAGGTTTGAGTGGCTACACCTTC.

The chain has TRBV19 and TRBJ1-5; 8 nucleotides agree with TRBD1. V shed 1 base and J 7 bases; nucleotides not matched to a gene: 6. The CDR3 is made up of 15 amino acids. The germline gives CDR1 LNHDA, CDR2 SQIVND (reference sequence). In DNA form, the CDR3 reads TGTGCCAGTAGTATAGTCCCAGGGGGCGGACAGCCCCAGCATTTT. It encodes CASSIVPGGGQPQHF. Combining the CDR3 with reference TRBV19 and TRBJ1-5 gives the whole variable domain DGGITQSPKYLFRKEGQNVTLSCEQNLNHDAMYWYRQDPGQGLRLIYYSQIVNDFQKGDIAEGYSVSREKKESFPLTVTSAQKNPTAFYLCASSIVPGGGQPQHFGDGTRLSIL.

DNA of the CDR3: TGCGCCAGCAGCGTCTACAGGGGCGTACTTGGCACAGATACGCAGTATTTT. Its protein product is CASSVYRGVLGTDTQYF. The J gene is TRBJ2-3, the V gene TRBV5-1; TRBD1 matches at 7 bases. Per germline, CDR1 SGHRS and CDR2 YFSETQ. V gave up 4 bases and J gave up 1 base; unmatched junction bases: 12. The CDR3 consists of 17 residues. The whole variable domain, remainder taken from reference TRBV5-1 and TRBJ2-3, is KAGVTQTPRYLIKTRGQQVTLSCSPISGHRSVSWYQQTPGQGLQFLFEYFSETQRNKGNFPGRFSGRQFSNSRSEMNVSTLELGDSALYLCASSVYRGVLGTDTQYFGPGTRLTVL.

This clone was picked up a small number of times. V usage is TRBV5-5 and J usage is TRBJ1-1; possible D gene TRBD1, 6 bases. V lost 4 bases and J 3 bases, leaving 10 bases between the germline ends. CDR3 length equals 13 residues. In germline, CDR1 is SGHKS, CDR2 YYEKEE (reference sequence). The CDR3 is CASSPTGDTEAFF. For the CDR3, the DNA is TGTGCCAGCAGCCCGACAGGCGACACTGAAGCTTTCTTT.

J is TRBJ2-2 and V is TRBV6-1, with 8 bases identical to TRBD1. Trimming removed 6 bases from V and 7 bases from J; junction bases left unmatched: 7. The germline gives CDR1 MNHNS, CDR2 SASEGT. The CDR3 extends over 14 amino acids. CDR3 sequence: CASRVDRVNGELFF. The CDR3 DNA reads TGTGCCAGCAGAGTGGACAGGGTGAACGGGGAGCTGTTTTTT.

This clone appeared once. The V and J genes are TRBV4-1 and TRBJ2-7; D unresolved. Looked up from germline, CDR1 is MGHRA and CDR2 is YSYEKL. Trimming cost V 1 base and J 5 bases, with 12 bases left between them. This CDR3 is built from 14 residues. The CDR3 region is CASSQVGSHDEQYF. DNA for the CDR3: TGCGCCAGCAGCCAAGTCGGGTCTCATGACGAGCAGTACTTC.

This chain links TRBV6-4 with TRBJ2-1, with a possible D match to TRBD2 (6 bases). This CDR3 has 16 residues. V dropped 0 bases and J dropped 0 bases, with 9 bases sitting between them. The germline V gene has CDR1 MRHNA and CDR2 SNTAGT. CDR3 bases: TGTGCCAGCAGTGACTCTCGGGGGAGCTCCTACAATGAGCAGTTCTTC. It yields the protein CASSDSRGSSYNEQFF.

The chain recombines TRBV7-3 with TRBJ1-1; perhaps TRBD1 as D (6 bases). Trimming cost V 1 base and J 3 bases, with 12 bases left between them. CDR3 length: 15 amino acids. CDR1 is SGHTA and CDR2 is FQGTGA in the germline V gene. The CDR3 DNA reads TGTGCCAGCAGCTTAAGTTTACAGGGAGACACTGAAGCTTTCTTT. Amino acids: CASSLSLQGDTEAFF.

The chain carries TRBV2 and TRBJ2-3; 7 nucleotides line up with TRBD1. This CDR3 comprises 17 residues. The J segment lost 2 bases and the V segment lost 3 bases, leaving 11 bases of the junction unmatched. The germline V gene has CDR1 SNHLY and CDR2 FYNNEI. The CDR3 loop reads CASSELADRSPTDTQYF. CDR3 nucleotides: TGTGCCAGCAGTGAGTTGGCGGACAGGTCCCCCACAGATACGCAGTATTTT.